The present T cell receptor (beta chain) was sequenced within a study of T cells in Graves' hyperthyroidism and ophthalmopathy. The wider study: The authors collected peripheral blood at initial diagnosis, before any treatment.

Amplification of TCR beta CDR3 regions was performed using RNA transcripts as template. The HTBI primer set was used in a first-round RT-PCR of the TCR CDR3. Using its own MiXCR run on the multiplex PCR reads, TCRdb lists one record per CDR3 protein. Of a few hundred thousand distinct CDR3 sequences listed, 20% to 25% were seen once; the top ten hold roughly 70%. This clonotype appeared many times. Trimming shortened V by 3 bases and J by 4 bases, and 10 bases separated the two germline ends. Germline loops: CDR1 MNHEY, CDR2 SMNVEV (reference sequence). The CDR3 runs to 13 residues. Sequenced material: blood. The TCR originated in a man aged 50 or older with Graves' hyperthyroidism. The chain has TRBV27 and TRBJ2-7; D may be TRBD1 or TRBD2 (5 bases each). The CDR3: CASSLKGEYEQYF. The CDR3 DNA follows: TGTGCCAGCAGTTTGAAAGGGGAGTACGAGCAGTACTTC.